This T cell receptor beta chain comes out of a study of T cells in Graves' hyperthyroidism and ophthalmopathy. Study summary: Pretreatment peripheral blood was obtained at initial diagnosis.

The V and J ends lost 4 bases and 0 bases respectively, with 9 bases between them. CDR1 is SNHLY and CDR2 is FYNNEI in the germline V gene. The CDR3 has 14 amino acids. This clonotype was seen repeatedly, ten times or more. Amplified TCR beta CDR3 regions derived from RNA transcripts. HTBI primers drove first-round RT-PCR of the TCR CDR3. A single record per CDR3 protein comes from TCRdb applying MiXCR to the multiplex PCR reads. The repertoire holds around 440,000 distinct CDR3 sequences, with approximately 14% as singletons. The sequencing sample was made of blood. The TCR was taken from a woman between 18 and 30 years old with Graves' hyperthyroidism. This chain joins TRBV2 and TRBJ1-2; D perhaps matches TRBD1 (5 bases). The CDR3 loop is CASSALQANYGYTF. The CDR3 region has the DNA TGTGCCAGCAGTGCCTTACAGGCTAACTATGGCTACACCTTC.